Included here is one T cell receptor (beta chain) sequence, with context. No antigen is known for it. This sample stems from a study of T-cell reconstitution after alpha-beta-depleted transplantation in children. Overall study findings and caveats: Newly produced T cells mostly accounted for T-cell counts and diversity one year post-transplant. About two months after transplant, alpha-beta T cells reportedly came from several hundred expanded graft clones. Some patients' high day-60 TCRbeta diversity was traced to surviving recipient T cells and thymic progenitors.

Unique molecular identifiers were incorporated when the TCRbeta library was constructed. From the PCR reads, TCRdb called clonotypes with MiXCR, one entry per CDR3 protein. The sample contains approximately 1,000,000 distinct CDR3 sequences, roughly 29% of which appear only once. CDR3 length: 18 amino acids. Per the germline V gene, CDR1 is LGHNA and CDR2 is YSLEER. Trimming removed 5 bases from V and 5 bases from J, with 28 bases in between. The material sequenced was PBMCs, mostly from graft donor cells, taken 360 days after TCRalphabeta/CD19-depleted stem cell transplant. The sequence came from a boy in the first two years of life who had a stem cell transplant for SCID, so the T cells may come from the graft donor. J is TRBJ2-7 and V is TRBV4-3; D not certain. CDR3 in DNA: TGCGCCAGCAGCTCACTAAGAAGGACGAGTAACATCGAGCACGAGCAGTACTTC. Protein sequence: CASSSLRRTSNIEHEQYF.